This T cell receptor (beta chain) comes out of a study of cytomegalovirus exposure and HLA in healthy donors. CDR1 and CDR2 from the germline V gene are MNHNS and SASEGT. CDR3 size: 12 residues. Deletions cut 3 bases from V and 7 bases from J, with 9 bases between. The PCR employed 60 Vbeta primers together with 13 Jbeta primers. The table came from immunoSEQ multiplex PCR; TCRdb's copy has only in-frame clones and leaves some out. The table includes about 170,000 clones, 75% to 90% detected once. This chain joins TRBV6-1 and TRBJ1-2; D unresolved. Input material: PBMCs. The sequence derives from a male donor in good health and CMV-seronegative. CDR3 nucleotide sequence: TGTGCCAGCAGTGACCGTCTAGTTGGCTACACCTTC. It encodes CASSDRLVGYTF.